The rows below give T cell receptor beta chains drawn from one sample of a study of blood T cells in healthy people across ages. TCRdb reprocessed the 5' RACE reads via MiXCR and lists one record per CDR3 protein. The repertoire holds approximately 1.5 million distinct CDR3 sequences, with about 31% as singletons. Specimen: blood. The receptors were gathered from a woman aged 25 to 39 in good health. CDR3s include the opening cysteine and the closing phenylalanine or tryptophan. Each record gives: V gene, CDR3 length, J gene, CDR3 protein.

TRBV20-1,15,TRBJ2-7,CSARVAGESRYEQYF
TRBV24-1,13,TRBJ2-7,CATAGTGVVEQYF
TRBV4-2,15,TRBJ2-2,CASSREGGNTGELFF
TRBV9,15,TRBJ2-1,CASSVGQGSIGEQFF
TRBV5-4,13,TRBJ2-1,CASSSAPPGEQFF
TRBV5-1,14,TRBJ1-2,CASSSGRGIDGYTF
TRBV28,14,TRBJ2-1,CASSLTVTYNEQFF
TRBV30,12,TRBJ2-7,CAWSEVSYEQYF
TRBV29-1,14,TRBJ2-1,CSVHRESSYNEQFF
TRBV5-1,15,TRBJ1-4,CASSTSPTVNEKLFF
TRBV5-1,16,TRBJ2-7,CASSPPGLAADYEQYF
TRBV10-2,15,TRBJ2-1,CASSEMWEGYHEQFF
TRBV20-1,13,NA,CSAAGDFHYEQYF